The 18 T cell receptor beta chains given below trace back to one sample, sequenced in a study of early T cells in non-severe SARS-CoV-2 infection. TCRdb re-derived calls from the 5' RACE reads in MiXCR, one entry per CDR3 protein. The sample lists 45,000 to 70,000 distinct CDR3 sequences, about 7.7% occurring once. This material consisted of whole blood, taken at baseline. The receptors were sampled from an adult who was a healthcare worker with PCR-confirmed SARS-CoV-2 infection or an uninfected control (not recorded which).

J is TRBJ2-7 and V is TRBV20-1; possibly TRBD2 for D (6 bases). The germline V gene encodes CDR1 DFQATT and CDR2 SNEGSKA (reference sequence). The CDR3 runs 13 residues. V was cut by 7 bases and J by 0 bases, with 13 bases left in between. The CDR3 coding sequence is TGCAGTGGTTATGGGGGGATCTCCTACGAGCAGTACTTC. This gives the protein CSGYGGISYEQYF.

This chain joins TRBV2 and TRBJ2-7; 9 nucleotides line up with TRBD1. The trim removed 5 bases at V and 6 bases at J, leaving 8 bases unmatched. The CDR3 runs to 14 residues. The germline CDR1 and CDR2 sequences are SNHLY and FYNNEI. The CDR3 is CASSTIGQGREQYF. DNA for the CDR3: TGTGCCAGCAGTACCATAGGACAGGGGCGCGAGCAGTACTTC.

This clonotype was picked up a small number of times. The rearrangement joins TRBV11-2 to TRBJ2-3; tentatively, D is TRBD2 (5 bases). Deletions cut 2 bases from V and 4 bases from J, with 16 bases between. Germline lookup yields CDR1 SGHAT and CDR2 FQNNGV. This CDR3 has 16 residues. The CDR3 DNA reads TGTGCCAGCAGCTTAAGACCCAAGGACGGGGCAGATACGCAGTATTTT. Protein: CASSLRPKDGADTQYF.

V is TRBV27 and J is TRBJ2-5; D possibly corresponds to TRBD2 (5 bases). Germline V CDR1 and CDR2: MNHEY, SMNVEV (reference sequence). The CDR3 has 16 residues. Deletions cut 5 bases from V and 4 bases from J, with 20 bases between. The CDR3 is CASSTRATTYRETQYF. The DNA of the CDR3 is TGTGCCAGCAGTACGCGGGCCACCACTTATCGAGAGACCCAGTACTTC.

CDR3 region: CASSPLIRDRGPTNEKLFF. For the CDR3, the DNA is TGTGCCAGCAGCCCACTCATCCGGGACAGGGGGCCAACTAATGAAAAACTGTTTTTT. The V gene is TRBV7-6, the J gene TRBJ1-4; TRBD1 matches at 12 bases. CDR1 is SGHVS and CDR2 is FNYEAQ in the germline V gene. This CDR3 contains 19 residues. J lost 0 bases, V lost 5 bases, and 10 bases had no gene match. Variable domain in full (rest from reference TRBV7-6 and TRBJ1-4): GAGVSQSPRYKVTKRGQDVALRCDPISGHVSLYWYRQALGQGPEFLTYFNYEAQQDKSGLPNDRFSAERPEGSISTLTIQRTEQRDSAMYRCASSPLIRDRGPTNEKLFFGSGTQLSVL.

The V call is TRBV13, the J call TRBJ1-5, with unresolved D. Germline CDR1 reads PRHDT; CDR2 reads FYEKMQ (reference sequence). V lost 4 bases and J lost 3, with 10 bases in between. This CDR3 contains 14 residues. CDR3 coding DNA: TGTGCCAGCAGCTCCCGACGGGACAATCAGCCCCAGCATTTT. Amino acid sequence: CASSSRRDNQPQHF.

This clonotype was picked up a small number of times. The chain carries TRBV7-9 and TRBJ1-1; 11 positions agree with TRBD1. This CDR3 has 15 residues. The germline V gene encodes CDR1 SEHNR and CDR2 FQNEAQ (reference sequence). The J segment lost 6 bases and the V segment lost 5 bases, leaving 8 bases of the junction unmatched. CDR3 coding DNA: TGTGCCAGCAGCAGGACAGGGGGCGAGGTCCCTGAAGCTTTCTTT. Amino acid sequence: CASSRTGGEVPEAFF.

The chain has TRBV9 and TRBJ2-1, with TRBD2 matching over 7 bases. Trimming removed 0 bases from V and 7 bases from J; junction bases left unmatched: 7. The CDR3 loop spans 15 amino acids. Germline values: CDR1 SGDLS, CDR2 YYNGEE. The CDR3, as DNA: TGTGCCAGCAGCGTAGGGACTAGTGTTGGGAATGAGCAGTTCTTC. Protein: CASSVGTSVGNEQFF.

This sequence joins TRBV5-1 and TRBJ2-3; D unclear. The CDR3 contains 14 residues. With 0 bases removed from V and 4 bases from J, the gap between germline ends came to 9 bases. Germline V gene lookup returns CDR1 SGHRS and CDR2 YFSETQ. DNA of the CDR3: TGCGCCAGCAGCTTGGCCGGCGACCCAGATACGCAGTATTTT. It is translated as CASSLAGDPDTQYF.

CDR3 in amino acids: CASSVIAGGPKSYEQYF. The CDR3 DNA reads as TGTGCCAGCAGTGTCATAGCGGGAGGGCCCAAGTCCTACGAGCAGTACTTC. This rearrangement joins TRBV12-3 or TRBV12-4 to TRBJ2-7, with TRBD2 matching 11 bases. This CDR3 region has 17 residues. V lost 5 bases, J lost 1 base, and 10 bases stayed unmatched.

V and J are TRBV27 and TRBJ2-7; TRBD1 matches 9 bases. The CDR3 consists of 14 residues. Germline V gene lookup returns CDR1 MNHEY and CDR2 SMNVEV (reference sequence). V trimming: 5 bases; J trimming: 6 bases; junction bases outside the gene matches: 8. For the CDR3, the DNA is TGTGCCAGCAGTGGGGACAGGGAGATTTCCGAGCAGTACTTC. Its protein is CASSGDREISEQYF.

V and J are TRBV20-1 and TRBJ2-1; tentative D call: TRBD2 (5 bases). V gave up 1 base and J gave up 4 bases, with 11 bases separating them. This CDR3 is 14 amino acids long. Germline loops: CDR1 DFQATT, CDR2 SNEGSKA (reference sequence). The chain's CDR3 is CSARVPSRYNEQFF. CDR3 DNA: TGCAGTGCTAGAGTCCCTAGCAGGTACAATGAGCAGTTCTTC.

The V and J genes are TRBV10-3 and TRBJ2-1; TRBD2 agrees at 14 bases. Germline CDR1 is ENHRY and CDR2 is SYGVKD. V shed 4 bases and J 9 bases; nucleotides not matched to a gene: 5. CDR3 length: 15 amino acids. CDR3 amino acids: CAISAGTSGSGEQFF. CDR3 coding DNA: TGTGCCATCAGTGCGGGGACTAGCGGGAGTGGTGAGCAGTTCTTC.

This clonotype turned up a few times. The chain employs TRBV6-2 or TRBV6-3 and TRBJ2-7, with D tentatively TRBD2 (5 bases). Between the trimmed V and J ends, which lost 6 bases and 1 base, there was a span of 16 bases. The CDR3 spans 15 residues. Germline assignment: CDR1 MNHEY and CDR2 SVGEGT. This CDR3 is CASSPGEDSSYEQYF. The CDR3 nucleotides are TGTGCCAGCAGCCCAGGTGAGGACTCATCCTACGAGCAGTACTTC.

The chain uses TRBV7-9 and TRBJ2-5, with a possible D match to TRBD2 (5 bases). CDR1 and CDR2 (germline): SEHNR, FQNEAQ (reference sequence). With 3 bases removed from V and 3 bases from J, the gap between germline ends came to 5 bases. This CDR3 spans 12 amino acids. The CDR3 bases are TGTGCCAGCAGCTTCGGGAAAGAGACCCAGTACTTC. It is translated as CASSFGKETQYF. The full variable domain, its missing parts supplied by reference TRBV7-9 and TRBJ2-5, is DTGVSQNPRHKITKRGQNVTFRCDPISEHNRLYWYRQTLGQGPEFLTYFQNEAQLEKSRLLSDRFSAERPKGSFSTLEIQRTEQGDSAMYLCASSFGKETQYFGPGTRLLVL.

This clonotype was recorded a few times. This chain uses TRBV11-2 with TRBJ2-7; TRBD1 agrees at 8 bases. In germline, CDR1 is SGHAT, CDR2 FQNNGV. The J segment lost 5 bases and the V segment lost 5 bases, leaving 5 bases of the junction unmatched. The CDR3 runs to 13 residues. This CDR3 reads CASSRGTGHEQYF. In DNA, the CDR3 is TGTGCCAGCAGCCGCGGGACAGGCCACGAGCAGTACTTC.

V usage is TRBV25-1 and J usage is TRBJ2-1, with a possible D match to TRBD1 (6 bases). Germline lookup yields CDR1 MGHDK and CDR2 SYGVNS. V was cut by 9 bases and J by 6 bases, with 18 bases left in between. The CDR3 extends over 14 amino acids. The CDR3 reads CASLGQSRINEQFF. The CDR3 nucleotides are TGTGCCAGTCTGGGACAAAGCAGAATCAATGAGCAGTTCTTC.

At least ten counts were recorded for this clonotype. This chain links TRBV6-1 with TRBJ1-5; D is unclear. The CDR3 covers 12 residues. Trimming cost V 7 bases and J 7 bases, with 11 bases left between them. From germline, CDR1 is MNHNS and CDR2 SASEGT. For the CDR3, the DNA is TGTGCCAGCACTCAGTGGTGGCAGCCCCAGCATTTT. It codes for CASTQWWQPQHF.